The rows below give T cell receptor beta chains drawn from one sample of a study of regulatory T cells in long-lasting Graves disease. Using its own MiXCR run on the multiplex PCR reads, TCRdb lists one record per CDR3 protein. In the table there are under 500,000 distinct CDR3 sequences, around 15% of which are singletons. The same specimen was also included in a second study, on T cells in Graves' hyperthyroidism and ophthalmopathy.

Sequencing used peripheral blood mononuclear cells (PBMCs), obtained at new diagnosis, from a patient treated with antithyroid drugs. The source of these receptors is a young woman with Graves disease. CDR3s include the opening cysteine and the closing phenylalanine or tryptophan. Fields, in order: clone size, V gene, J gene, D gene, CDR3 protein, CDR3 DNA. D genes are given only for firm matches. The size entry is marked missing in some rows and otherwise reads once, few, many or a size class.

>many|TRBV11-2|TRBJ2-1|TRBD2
CASSQEASGTYNEQFF
TGTGCCAGCAGCCAAGAGGCTAGCGGTACCTACAATGAGCAGTTCTTC
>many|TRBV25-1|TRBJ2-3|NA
CASSLTPNLVSGPQADTQYF
TGTGCCAGCTCTCTCACCCCAAACCTTGTGTCAGGGCCCCAGGCAGATACGCAGTATTTT
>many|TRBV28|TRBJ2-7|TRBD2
CASSSGGDEQYF
TGTGCCAGCAGTTCTGGGGGGGACGAGCAGTACTTC
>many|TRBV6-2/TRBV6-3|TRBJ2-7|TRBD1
CASSYPGQEYF
TGTGCCAGCAGTTATCCGGGACAGGAGTACTTC
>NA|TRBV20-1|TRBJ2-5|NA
CSANPDSQETRYF
TGCAGTGCTAACCCAGACAGCCAAGAGACCCGGTACTTC
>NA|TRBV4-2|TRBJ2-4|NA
CASSQDLRRDIQYF
TGTGCCAGCAGCCAAGATCTGAGGAGGGACATTCAGTACTTC
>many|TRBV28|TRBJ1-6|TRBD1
CASSLLTGLYSPLHF
TGTGCCAGCAGTCTCTTGACAGGGCTTTATTCACCCCTCCACTTT
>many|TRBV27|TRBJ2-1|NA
CASSLTRVGNEQFF
TGTGCCAGCAGTCTCACTAGGGTAGGGAATGAGCAGTTCTTC
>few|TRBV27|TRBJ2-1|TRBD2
CASHTRLAGSYNEQFF
TGTGCCAGCCACACCCGACTAGCCGGCTCCTACAATGAGCAGTTCTTC
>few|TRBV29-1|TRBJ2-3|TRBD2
CSVILAGVKTDTQYF
TGCAGCGTTATACTAGCGGGAGTAAAAACAGATACGCAGTATTTT
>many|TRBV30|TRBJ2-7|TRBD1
CAFGQGPPYEQYF
TGTGCCTTCGGACAGGGGCCCCCTTACGAGCAGTACTTC
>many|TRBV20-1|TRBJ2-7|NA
CSASLPGYEQYF
TGCAGTGCTAGTCTCCCCGGCTACGAGCAGTACTTC
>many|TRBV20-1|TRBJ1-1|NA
CSATPLGDPQRGAFF
TGCAGTGCGACTCCGCTTGGGGACCCACAAAGAGGAGCTTTCTTT
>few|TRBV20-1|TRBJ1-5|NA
CSAGQGKQPQHF
TGCAGTGCAGGGCAGGGGAAACAGCCCCAGCATTTT
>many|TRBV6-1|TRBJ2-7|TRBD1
CASSPDGTGGYEQYF
TGTGCCAGCAGTCCGGACGGGACAGGGGGCTACGAGCAGTACTTC
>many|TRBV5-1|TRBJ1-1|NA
CASSLQVQIPGTEAFF
TGCGCCAGCAGCTTACAGGTTCAAATACCGGGGACTGAAGCTTTCTTT
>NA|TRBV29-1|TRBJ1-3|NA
CSGAGANTIYF
TGCAGCGGAGCGGGTGCGAACACCATATATTTT
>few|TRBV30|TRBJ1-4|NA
CAWSPGPATNEKLFF
TGTGCCTGGAGTCCAGGGCCTGCAACTAATGAAAAACTGTTTTTT
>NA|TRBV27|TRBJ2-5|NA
CASSFISRGPQYF
TGTGCCAGCAGTTTTATCTCTAGGGGTCCCCAGTACTTC
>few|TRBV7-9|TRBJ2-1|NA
CASSFVRDLQNEQFF
TGTGCCAGCAGCTTCGTGAGGGACCTACAGAATGAGCAGTTCTTC
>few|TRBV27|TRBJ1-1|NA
CASRGVSEAFF
TGTGCCAGCAGAGGAGTATCTGAAGCTTTCTTT
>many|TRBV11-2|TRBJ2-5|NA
CASSLVFAYQETQYF
TGTGCCAGCAGCTTAGTTTTTGCGTACCAAGAGACCCAGTACTTC
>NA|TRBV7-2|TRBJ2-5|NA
CASSLQTVQETQCF
TGTGCCAGCAGCTTACAGACAGTTCAAGAGACCCAGTGCTTC
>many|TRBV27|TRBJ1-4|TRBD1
CASRPGGGGGLKLFF
TGTGCCAGCCGCCCTGGGGGTGGAGGGGGCCTAAAACTGTTTTTT
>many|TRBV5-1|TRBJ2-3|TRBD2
CASSLGALAGVEDTQYF
TGCGCCAGCAGCTTGGGGGCACTAGCGGGAGTCGAAGATACGCAGTATTTT
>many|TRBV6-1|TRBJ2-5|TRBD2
CASSDLAGVQETQYF
TGTGCCAGCAGTGATCTAGCGGGGGTACAAGAGACCCAGTACTTC
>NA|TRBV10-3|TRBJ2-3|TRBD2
CAISTTGGVTDTQYF
TGTGCCATCAGCACAACGGGAGGGGTAACAGATACGCAGTATTTT
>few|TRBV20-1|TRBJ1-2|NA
CRNYVGVGYGYTF
TGCAGGAACTACGTGGGGGTGGGCTATGGCTACACCTTC
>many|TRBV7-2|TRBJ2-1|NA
CASSLAVDTPRREQFF
TGTGCCAGCAGCTTAGCGGTAGACACACCTCGTCGGGAGCAGTTCTTC
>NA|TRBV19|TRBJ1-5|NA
CASSIPGYRGNQPQHF
TGTGCCAGTAGTATCCCCGGGTACAGGGGCAATCAGCCCCAGCATTTT
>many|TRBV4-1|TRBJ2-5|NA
CASSQGVADLRGETQYF
TGCGCCAGCAGCCAAGGGGTGGCCGACTTAAGGGGGGAGACCCAGTACTTC
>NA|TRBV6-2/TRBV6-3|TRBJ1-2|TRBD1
CASSGGTGKGTNYGYTF
TGTGCCAGCAGTGGTGGGACAGGAAAGGGGACTAACTATGGCTACACCTTC
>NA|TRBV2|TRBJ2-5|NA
CASSVIKTQYF
TGTGCCAGCAGTGTGATAAAGACCCAGTACTTC
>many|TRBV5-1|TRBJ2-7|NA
CASSLVDAYEQYF
TGCGCCAGCAGCTTGGTAGATGCCTACGAGCAGTACTTC
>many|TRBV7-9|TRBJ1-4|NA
CASSQTTNEKLFF
TGTGCCAGCAGCCAAACAACTAATGAAAAACTGTTTTTT
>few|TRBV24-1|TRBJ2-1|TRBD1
CATSDQTGNEQFF
TGTGCCACCAGTGACCAGACAGGGAATGAGCAGTTCTTC
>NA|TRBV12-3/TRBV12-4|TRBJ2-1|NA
CASSPPGPSDYNEQFF
TGTGCCAGCAGTCCGCCGGGACCCTCCGACTACAATGAGCAGTTCTTC
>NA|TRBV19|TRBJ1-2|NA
CASSGNVYGGPNYGYTF
TGTGCCAGTAGTGGGAACGTTTATGGAGGACCTAACTATGGCTACACCTTC
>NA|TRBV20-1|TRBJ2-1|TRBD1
CSATDRGEYNEQFF
TGCAGTGCTACGGACAGGGGAGAGTACAATGAGCAGTTCTTC
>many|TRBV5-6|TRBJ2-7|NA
CASSFATYEQYF
TGTGCCAGCAGCTTCGCAACGTACGAGCAGTACTTC
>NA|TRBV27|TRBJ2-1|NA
CASSYDQGGPDNEQFF
TGTGCCAGCAGTTACGATCAGGGTGGGCCGGACAATGAGCAGTTCTTC
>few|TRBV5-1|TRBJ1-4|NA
CASSRRGSNEKLFF
TGCGCCAGCAGCAGGAGGGGTAGTAATGAAAAACTGTTTTTT